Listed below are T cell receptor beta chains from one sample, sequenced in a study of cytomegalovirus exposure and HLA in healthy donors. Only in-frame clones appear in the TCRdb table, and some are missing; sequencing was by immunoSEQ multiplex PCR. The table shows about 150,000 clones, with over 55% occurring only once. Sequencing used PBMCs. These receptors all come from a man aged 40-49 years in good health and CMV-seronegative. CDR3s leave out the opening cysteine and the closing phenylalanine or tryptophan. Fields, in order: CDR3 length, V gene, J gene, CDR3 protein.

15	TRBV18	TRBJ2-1	ASSPGPGQGFHNEQF
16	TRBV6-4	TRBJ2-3	ASSDSGGTAGGSDTQY
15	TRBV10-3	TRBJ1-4	AISAGTGIATNEKLF
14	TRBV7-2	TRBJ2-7	ASSSSPSGTPYEQY
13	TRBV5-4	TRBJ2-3	ASSRATTSTDTQY
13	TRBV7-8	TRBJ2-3	ASSLVGGRTDTQY
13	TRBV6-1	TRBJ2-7	ASSEVRGGAHEQY
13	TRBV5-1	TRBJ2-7	ASSETGQNFYEQY
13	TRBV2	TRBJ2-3	ASSVGEGGTDTQY
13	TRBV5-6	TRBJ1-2	ASSLQGSPNYGYT
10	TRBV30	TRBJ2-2	AWNGGTGELF
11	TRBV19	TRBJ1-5	ASSIREYQPQH
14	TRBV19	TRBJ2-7	ASSALGQGGSYEQY
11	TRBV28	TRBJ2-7	ASVRIGAYEQY
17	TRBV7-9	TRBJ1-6	ASTFSGQGGSSYNSPLH
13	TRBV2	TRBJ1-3	ASREGRSSGNTIY
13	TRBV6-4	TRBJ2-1	ASSVEPSSYNEQF
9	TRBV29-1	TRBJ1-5	SVGENQPQH
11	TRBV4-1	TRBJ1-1	ASSPTGSSEAF
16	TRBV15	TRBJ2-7	ATSRDRGLGVRFYEQY
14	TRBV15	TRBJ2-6	ATSRGKVSGANVLT
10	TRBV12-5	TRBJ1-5	ASGSRNQPQH
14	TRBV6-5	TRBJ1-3	ASSYAGNVAGNTIY
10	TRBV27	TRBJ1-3	ASGTGRDTIY
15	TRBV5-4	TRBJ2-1	ASSFTSGRGSYNEQF
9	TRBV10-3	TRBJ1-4	ASATNEKLF
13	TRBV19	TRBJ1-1	ASSRDRGRPGPAF
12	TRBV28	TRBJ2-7	ASSFGSHSYEQY
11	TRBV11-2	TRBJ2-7	ASSLGASYEQY
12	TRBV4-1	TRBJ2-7	ASSRAGGPYEQY
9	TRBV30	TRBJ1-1	AWSGGVRAF
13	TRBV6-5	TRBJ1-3	ASSVTGSSGNTIY
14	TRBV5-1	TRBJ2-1	ASSLTNRGSYNEQF
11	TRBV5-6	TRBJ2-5	ASSSPGIETQY
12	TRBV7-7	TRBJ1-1	ASSLATMNTEAF
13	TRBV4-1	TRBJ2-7	ASSQVPGQGVEQY